This T cell receptor beta chain was recovered during a study of T cells in Graves' hyperthyroidism and ophthalmopathy. Looked up from germline, CDR1 is SGHVS and CDR2 is FQNEAQ. This CDR3 contains 13 residues. Trimming pared 5 bases from V and 4 bases from J, leaving 12 bases between. Researchers took RNA transcripts and amplified the TCR beta CDR3 regions from them. A first-round RT-PCR of the TCR CDR3 used the HTBI primer set. In TCRdb, the multiplex PCR reads were re-called with MiXCR into one record per CDR3 protein. Of about 290,000 distinct CDR3 sequences detected, 12% to 15% appear once; the ten largest clones hold 30% to 35%. This clonotype has at least ten counts. Participants, patients aged 18 to 65, had newly diagnosed hyperthyroidism with a duration under 2 months. The study based diagnoses on clinical symptoms, serum thyroxine and TRAb, thyroid ultrasound and orbital computed tomography. The blood sample predates any ophthalmopathy symptoms, coming from first hyperthyroidism diagnosis. Cells are PBMCs isolated from roughly 9.2 ml of fresh blood.

Sequenced material: blood. This receptor was taken from a woman between 50 and 59 years old with Graves' hyperthyroidism that later progressed to Graves' ophthalmopathy. V usage is TRBV7-8 and J usage is TRBJ2-7; D may be TRBD2 (6 bases). For the CDR3, the DNA is TGTGCCAGCAGCCGGGGGTGGAGTTACGAGCAGTACTTC. It encodes CASSRGWSYEQYF.